This TCR beta chain was recovered during a study of blood T cells in healthy people across ages. Study outcomes and limitations: Unsorted PBMCs prevented conclusive naive versus antigen-experienced comparison.

This clonotype was seen only a few times. Its antigen remains unidentified. Combining a sample-barcoded 5' primer with a J-beta primer mix, a second PCR ran for 7 to 11 cycles. TCRdb recomputed calls from the 5' RACE reads with MiXCR, one row per CDR3 protein. The profile shows about 730,000 distinct CDR3 sequences, 43% of them singletons. The source material was blood. The TCR originated in a woman aged 55-75 years in good health.

The CDR3 nucleotides read TGTGCCAGCAGTCTAGTGGCACACAGCTACGAGCAGTACTTC. It translates to CASSLVAHSYEQYF. This sequence joins TRBV6-2 or TRBV6-3 and TRBJ2-7, with D hard to call. The CDR3 contains 14 residues. Trimming pared 5 bases from V and 3 bases from J, leaving 14 bases between. The germline CDR1 and CDR2 sequences are MNHEY and SVGEGT.